The 13 T cell receptor beta chains below were found in one sample sequenced in a study of regulatory T cells in long-lasting Graves disease. Arm-PCR of CDR3 regions with iRepertoire HTBI primers generated TCR beta libraries. In TCRdb, the multiplex PCR reads were re-called with MiXCR into one record per CDR3 protein. Counted here are over 650,000 distinct CDR3 sequences, 25% to 35% occurring once; the ten biggest clones make up 42%. The time point is: persistent/refractory GD, antithyroid drugs over 5 years with positive TRAb. Preparation of the TCR library used RNA extracted from PBMCs. The input for sequencing was peripheral blood mononuclear cells (PBMCs), taken when the disease was refractory, from a patient treated with antithyroid drugs. The receptors originated from a female donor with Graves disease.

This clonotype was picked up many times. The rearrangement links TRBV7-2 to TRBJ1-5; 9 nucleotides line up with TRBD1. From germline, CDR1 is SGHTA and CDR2 FQGNSA. V lost 4 bases to trimming and J lost 5 bases; unmatched junction nucleotides: 3. The CDR3 is 14 residues long. The CDR3 sequence: CASSYYRGHQPQHF. The CDR3 DNA is TGTGCCAGCAGCTACTACAGGGGGCATCAGCCCCAGCATTTT.

The V gene is TRBV27, the J gene TRBJ2-1; a weak D match, TRBD2 (6 bases). The CDR3 covers 17 residues. CDR1 and CDR2 (germline): MNHEY, SMNVEV (reference sequence). The V end was cut by 5 bases, the J end by 8 bases, with 25 bases between. The CDR3 protein is CASSLGWGTGKGDEQFF. CDR3 in DNA: TGTGCCAGCAGTCTAGGTTGGGGGACTGGCAAAGGGGATGAGCAGTTCTTC.

This clonotype was seen a handful of times. The chain employs TRBV10-3 and TRBJ1-1, with D possibly TRBD1 on 6 matching bases. V was trimmed by 11 bases and J by 5 bases, leaving 18 bases between them. Germline-derived CDR1 and CDR2 are ENHRY and SYGVKD. CDR3 length equals 13 residues. The CDR3 spells CAVAEGGGTEAFF. The CDR3 DNA reads TGTGCCGTCGCCGAGGGGGGAGGGACTGAAGCTTTCTTT.

The chain carries TRBV18 and TRBJ1-2; no clear D gene. The CDR3 totals 14 residues. V was trimmed by 3 bases and J by 1 base, leaving 9 bases between them. Germline V lookup: CDR1 KGHSH, CDR2 LQKENI. The CDR3 DNA reads TGTGCCAGCTCACCGAAGGACGGTAACTATGGCTACACCTTC. As protein: CASSPKDGNYGYTF.

This clonotype was observed a handful of times. The CDR3: CASSLGTGIGYEQYF. The CDR3 nucleotides are TGTGCCAGCAGCTTAGGGACAGGGATTGGGTACGAGCAGTACTTC. V usage is TRBV7-9 and J usage is TRBJ2-7; TRBD1 matches at 8 bases. CDR3 size: 15 residues. Per the germline V gene, CDR1 is SEHNR and CDR2 is FQNEAQ (reference sequence). The J segment lost 4 bases and the V segment lost 1 base, leaving 6 bases of the junction unmatched.

V gene TRBV12-3 or TRBV12-4 combines with J gene TRBJ1-3; D is undetermined. The CDR3 runs to 12 residues. The V end was cut by 7 bases, the J end by 3 bases, with 7 bases between. The CDR3 loop reads CASTSLGNTIYF. CDR3 DNA: TGTGCCAGCACTTCGCTTGGAAACACCATATATTTT.

Points on this clonotype: Sequence at one end of the junction differs from germline and may be a read error. This sequence joins TRBV6-2 or TRBV6-3 and TRBJ1-5; a weak D match, TRBD1 (6 bases). The CDR3 has 15 amino acids. The germline CDR1 and CDR2 sequences are MNHEY and SVGEGT. This CDR3 is CASSYSIQGNRPQHF. CDR3 bases: TGTGCCAGCAGTTACTCGATACAGGGCAATCGGCCCCAGCATTTT.

The J gene is TRBJ1-1, the V gene TRBV19; D is ambiguous. This CDR3 has 14 residues. In germline, CDR1 is LNHDA, CDR2 SQIVND (reference sequence). V was trimmed by 7 bases and J by 1 base, leaving 13 bases between them. The CDR3 protein is CASTKRNQNTEAFF. CDR3 coding DNA: TGTGCCAGTACCAAGAGGAACCAGAACACTGAAGCTTTCTTT.

The rearrangement joins TRBV5-1 to TRBJ2-2; tentative D call: TRBD1 (6 bases). V lost 5 bases and J lost 4, with 15 bases in between. This CDR3 spans 15 amino acids. Germline lookup yields CDR1 SGHRS and CDR2 YFSETQ. CDR3 sequence reads: CASSSAGAPTGELFF. DNA for the CDR3: TGCGCCAGCAGTTCTGCAGGGGCCCCCACCGGGGAGCTGTTTTTT.

This clonotype was counted ten times or more. The chain is built from TRBV12-3 or TRBV12-4 and TRBJ2-7; a possible D gene is TRBD2 (5 bases). This CDR3 is 14 amino acids long. Trimming cost V 7 bases and J 0 bases, with 13 bases left between them. In DNA, the CDR3 is TGTGCCAGCATCGACACCGGGATCTCCTACGAGCAGTACTTC. It translates to CASIDTGISYEQYF.

The chain recombines TRBV20-1 with TRBJ1-4; unclear D gene. CDR1 and CDR2 (germline): DFQATT, SNEGSKA (reference sequence). The V end lost 2 bases, the J end lost 8 bases, and 9 bases lay between the germline ends. The CDR3 length is 12 residues. The DNA for the CDR3 is TGCAGTGCTAGAAAGGGTAACGAAAAACTGTTTTTT. This translates into CSARKGNEKLFF.

V and J are TRBV9 and TRBJ1-1; a possible D gene is TRBD1 (6 bases). The length of the CDR3 is 14 residues. Germline values: CDR1 SGDLS, CDR2 YYNGEE. Trimming shortened V by 3 bases and J by 11 bases, and 20 bases separated the two germline ends. The DNA of the CDR3 is TGTGCCAGCAGCGGGAGCGGGGGCAGGGGAGAGGCTTTCTTT. The encoded protein is CASSGSGGRGEAFF. Combining the CDR3 with reference TRBV9 and TRBJ1-1 gives the whole variable domain DSGVTQTPKHLITATGQRVTLRCSPRSGDLSVYWYQQSLDQGLQFLIQYYNGEERAKGNILERFSAQQFPDLHSELNLSSLELGDSALYFCASSGSGGRGEAFFGQGTRLTVV.

This chain's CDR3 is CASALSGRPYEQYF. Written as DNA, the CDR3 is TGTGCCAGCGCGCTCAGCGGGAGACCCTACGAGCAGTACTTC. V and J are TRBV11-2 and TRBJ2-7; 8 bases agree with TRBD2. Germline V gene data show CDR1 as SGHAT and CDR2 as FQNNGV. The length of the CDR3 is 14 residues. V was clipped by 8 bases and J by 2 bases; unmatched bases: 8.